Given below is one T cell receptor (beta chain) in context. The target antigen is unknown. Clones were sequenced by immunoSEQ multiplex PCR, and TCRdb holds only the in-frame ones, with some missing. The data show roughly 140,000 clones, around 90% seen once. The sample is drawn from a study of cytomegalovirus exposure and HLA in healthy donors. Study findings and constraints: The investigators catalogued 180 or so TCR beta chains as cytomegalovirus-associated. Reportedly, diagnosis of cytomegalovirus status by the classifier showed high specificity and sensitivity.

V lost 2 bases, J lost 1 base, and 3 bases stayed unmatched. CDR1 is SGHRS and CDR2 is YFSETQ in the germline V gene. CDR3 size: 15 residues. Input material: PBMCs. The receptor was derived from a woman aged 18-29 years in good health and CMV-seropositive. The chain recombines TRBV5-1 with TRBJ2-3, with 8 positions matching TRBD2. CDR3 sequence reads: CASSLLTSGTDTQYF. The CDR3 region has the DNA TGCGCCAGCAGCTTATTGACTAGCGGCACAGATACGCAGTATTTT.